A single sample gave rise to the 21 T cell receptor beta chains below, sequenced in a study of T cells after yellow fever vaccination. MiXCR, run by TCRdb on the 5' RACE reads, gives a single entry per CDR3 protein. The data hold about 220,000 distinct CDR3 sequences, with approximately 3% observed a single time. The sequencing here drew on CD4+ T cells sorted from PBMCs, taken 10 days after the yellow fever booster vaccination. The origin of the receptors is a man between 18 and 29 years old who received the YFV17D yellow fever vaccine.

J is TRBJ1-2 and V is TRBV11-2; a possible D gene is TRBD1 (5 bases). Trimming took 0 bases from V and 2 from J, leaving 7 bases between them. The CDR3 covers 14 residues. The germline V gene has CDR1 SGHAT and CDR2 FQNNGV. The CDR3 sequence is CASSLERQNYGYTF. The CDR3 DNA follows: TGTGCCAGCAGCTTAGAACGACAGAACTATGGCTACACCTTC.

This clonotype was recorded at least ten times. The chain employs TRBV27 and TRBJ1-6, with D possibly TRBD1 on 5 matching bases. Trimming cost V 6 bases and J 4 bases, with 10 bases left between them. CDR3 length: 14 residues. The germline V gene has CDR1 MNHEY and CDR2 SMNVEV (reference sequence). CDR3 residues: CASSLQEYNSPLHF. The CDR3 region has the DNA TGTGCCAGCAGCCTACAGGAATATAATTCACCCCTCCACTTT.

The CDR3, as DNA: TGTGCCAGCAGCTACGATTTCGGTAGCAATCAGCCCCAGCATTTT. This translates into CASSYDFGSNQPQHF. The V gene is TRBV7-2, the J gene TRBJ1-5; no reliable D call. The CDR3 covers 15 residues. V lost 4 bases to trimming and J lost 0 bases, with 10 bases between them. The germline V gene has CDR1 SGHTA and CDR2 FQGNSA.

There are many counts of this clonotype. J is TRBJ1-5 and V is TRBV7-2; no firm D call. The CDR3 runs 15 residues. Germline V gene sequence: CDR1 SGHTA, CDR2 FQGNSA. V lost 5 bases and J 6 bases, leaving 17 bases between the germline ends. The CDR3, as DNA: TGTGCCAGCAGCAAAGACTCAAACCGCGGTCAGCCCCAGCATTTT. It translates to CASSKDSNRGQPQHF.

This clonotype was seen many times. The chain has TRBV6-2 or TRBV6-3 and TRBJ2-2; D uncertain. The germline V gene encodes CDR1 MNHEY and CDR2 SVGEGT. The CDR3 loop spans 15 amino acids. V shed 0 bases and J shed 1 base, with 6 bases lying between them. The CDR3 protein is CASSYSSENTGELFF. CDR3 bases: TGTGCCAGCAGTTACTCGTCAGAGAACACCGGGGAGCTGTTTTTT.

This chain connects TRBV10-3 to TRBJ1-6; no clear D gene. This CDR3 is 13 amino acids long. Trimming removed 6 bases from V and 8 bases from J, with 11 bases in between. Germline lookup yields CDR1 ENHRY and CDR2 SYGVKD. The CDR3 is CAIRETTYSPLHF. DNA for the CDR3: TGTGCCATCAGGGAGACGACGTATTCACCCCTCCACTTT.

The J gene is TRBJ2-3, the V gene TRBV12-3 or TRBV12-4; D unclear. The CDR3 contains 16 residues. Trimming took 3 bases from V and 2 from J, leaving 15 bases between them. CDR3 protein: CASSLGTQRATDTQYF. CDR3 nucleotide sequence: TGTGCCAGCAGTTTGGGCACCCAACGGGCCACAGATACGCAGTATTTT.

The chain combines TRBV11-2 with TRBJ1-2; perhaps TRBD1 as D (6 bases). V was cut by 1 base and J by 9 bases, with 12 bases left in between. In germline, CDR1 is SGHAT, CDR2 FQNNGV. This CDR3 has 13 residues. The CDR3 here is CASSLGGGYSYTF. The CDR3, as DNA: TGTGCCAGCAGCTTAGGGGGGGGCTACAGCTACACCTTC.

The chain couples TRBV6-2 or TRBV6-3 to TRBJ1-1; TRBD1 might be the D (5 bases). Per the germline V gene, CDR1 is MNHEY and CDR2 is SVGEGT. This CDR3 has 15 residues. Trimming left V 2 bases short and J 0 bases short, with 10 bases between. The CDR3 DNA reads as TGTGCCAGCAGTTACAGGGCAGGGTTGAACACTGAAGCTTTCTTT. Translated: CASSYRAGLNTEAFF.

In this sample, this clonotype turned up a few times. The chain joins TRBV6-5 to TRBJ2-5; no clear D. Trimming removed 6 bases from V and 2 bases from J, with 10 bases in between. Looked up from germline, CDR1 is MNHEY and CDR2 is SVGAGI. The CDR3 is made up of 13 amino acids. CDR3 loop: CASRRYLQETQYF. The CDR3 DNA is TGTGCCAGCAGGCGGTATTTACAAGAGACCCAGTACTTC.

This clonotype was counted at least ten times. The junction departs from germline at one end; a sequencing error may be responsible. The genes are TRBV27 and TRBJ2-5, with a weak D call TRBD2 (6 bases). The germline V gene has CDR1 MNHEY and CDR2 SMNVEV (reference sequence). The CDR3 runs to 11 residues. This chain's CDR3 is CASSFGGYVIF. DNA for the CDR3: TGTGCCAGCAGTTTTGGGGGGTATGTTATCTTC.

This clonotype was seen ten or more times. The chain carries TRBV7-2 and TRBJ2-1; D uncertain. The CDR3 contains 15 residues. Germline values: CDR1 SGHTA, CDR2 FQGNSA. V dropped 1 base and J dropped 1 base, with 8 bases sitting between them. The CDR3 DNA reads TGTGCCAGCAGCTTAGAGGCGAGGTCCTACAATGAGCAGTTCTTC. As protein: CASSLEARSYNEQFF.

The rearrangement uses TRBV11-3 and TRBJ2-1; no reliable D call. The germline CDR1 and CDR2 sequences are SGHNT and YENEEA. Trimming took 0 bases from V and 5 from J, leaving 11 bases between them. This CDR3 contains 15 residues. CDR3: CASSLEGHINNEQFF. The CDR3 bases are TGTGCCAGCAGCTTAGAAGGCCATATTAACAATGAGCAGTTCTTC.

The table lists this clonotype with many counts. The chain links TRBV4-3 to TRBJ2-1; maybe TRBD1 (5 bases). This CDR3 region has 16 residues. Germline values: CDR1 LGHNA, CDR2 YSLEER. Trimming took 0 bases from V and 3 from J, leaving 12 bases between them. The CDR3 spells CASSQEQGNHYNEQFF. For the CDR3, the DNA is TGCGCCAGCAGCCAAGAGCAGGGCAATCACTACAATGAGCAGTTCTTC.

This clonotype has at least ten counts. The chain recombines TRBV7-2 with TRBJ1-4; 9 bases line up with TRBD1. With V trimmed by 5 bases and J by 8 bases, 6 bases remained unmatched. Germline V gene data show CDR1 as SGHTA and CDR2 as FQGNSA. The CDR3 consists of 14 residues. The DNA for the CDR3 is TGTGCCAGCAGCAGCCGGACAGGGGTGGAAAAACTGTTTTTT. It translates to CASSSRTGVEKLFF.

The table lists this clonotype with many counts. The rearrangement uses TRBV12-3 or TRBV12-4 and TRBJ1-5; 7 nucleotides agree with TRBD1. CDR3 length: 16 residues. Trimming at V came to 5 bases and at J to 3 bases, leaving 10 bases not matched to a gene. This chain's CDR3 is CASSKSQGSYNQPQHF. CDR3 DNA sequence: TGTGCCAGCAGTAAATCACAGGGGTCTTACAATCAGCCCCAGCATTTT.

The CDR3 DNA sequence: TGTGCCAGCAGCCAAGATCAGGGCTATGGATCACCCCTCCACTTT. It specifies CASSQDQGYGSPLHF. This chain links TRBV3-1 with TRBJ1-6; maybe TRBD1 (5 bases). CDR3 length: 15 residues. The V gene lost 0 bases and the J gene lost 10 bases, with 13 bases spanning the gap. Germline V gene data show CDR1 as LGHDT and CDR2 as YNNKEL (reference sequence). The variable domain in full, with the rest retrieved from reference TRBV3-1 and TRBJ1-6, is DTAVSQTPKYLVTQMGNDKSIKCEQNLGHDTMYWYKQDSKKFLKIMFSYNNKELIINETVPNRFSPKSPDKAHLNLHINSLELGDSAVYFCASSQDQGYGSPLHFGNGTRLTVT.

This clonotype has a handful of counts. CDR3 sequence reads: CASSRGGRDNQPQHF. The CDR3 nucleotides are TGTGCCAGCAGCCGCGGGGGCAGGGACAATCAGCCCCAGCATTTT. This chain connects TRBV5-6 to TRBJ1-5; a possible D gene is TRBD1 (6 bases). Germline V gives CDR1 SGHDT, CDR2 YYEEEE. This CDR3 has 15 amino acids. Trimming pared 4 bases from V and 3 bases from J, leaving 14 bases between.

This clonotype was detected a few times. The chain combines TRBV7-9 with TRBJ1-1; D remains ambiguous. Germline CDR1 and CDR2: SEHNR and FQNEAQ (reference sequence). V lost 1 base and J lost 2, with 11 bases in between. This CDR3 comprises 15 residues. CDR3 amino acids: CASSLGGRFNTEAFF. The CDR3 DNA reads TGTGCCAGCAGCTTAGGGGGTAGGTTCAACACTGAAGCTTTCTTT.

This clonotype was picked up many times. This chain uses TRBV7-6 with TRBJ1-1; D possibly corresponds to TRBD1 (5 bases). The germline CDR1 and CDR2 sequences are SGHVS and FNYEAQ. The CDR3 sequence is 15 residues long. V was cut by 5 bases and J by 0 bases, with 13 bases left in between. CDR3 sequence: CASSQGGELNTEAFF. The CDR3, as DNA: TGTGCCAGCAGCCAGGGAGGGGAGTTGAACACTGAAGCTTTCTTT.

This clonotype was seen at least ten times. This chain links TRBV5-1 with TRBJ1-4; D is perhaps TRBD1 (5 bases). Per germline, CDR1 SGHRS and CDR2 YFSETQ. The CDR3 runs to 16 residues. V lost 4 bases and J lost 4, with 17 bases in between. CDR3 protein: CASSELGLGDNEKLFF. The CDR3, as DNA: TGCGCCAGCAGCGAGCTTGGCTTGGGGGATAATGAAAAACTGTTTTTT. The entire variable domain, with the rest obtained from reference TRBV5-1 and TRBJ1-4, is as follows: KAGVTQTPRYLIKTRGQQVTLSCSPISGHRSVSWYQQTPGQGLQFLFEYFSETQRNKGNFPGRFSGRQFSNSRSEMNVSTLELGDSALYLCASSELGLGDNEKLFFGSGTQLSVL.